These 10 T cell receptor beta chains share one sample of origin, sequenced in a study of patients and donors after allogeneic stem cell transplantation. TCRdb processed the RT-PCR reads anew with MiXCR; each CDR3 protein has one entry. The data show some 150,000 distinct CDR3 sequences, with about a third seen just once and around 50% held by the top ten. Sequenced: blood, either unsorted or a sorted T cell fraction (not recorded which). The receptors shown here come from a human donor who was either an allogeneic HSCT recipient or a stem cell or donor lymphocyte infusion donor (not recorded which). It is not recorded whose cells these are; they may come from a transplant donor.

The V gene is TRBV4-1, the J gene TRBJ1-5; the match to TRBD1 covers 9 bases. The germline gives CDR1 MGHRA, CDR2 YSYEKL. The V and J ends lost 3 bases and 5 bases, in that order; junction bases with no gene match: 5. The CDR3 runs to 15 residues. CDR3 region: CASSQGRTGDQPQHF. As DNA, the CDR3 is TGCGCCAGCAGCCAGGGTCGGACAGGGGATCAGCCCCAGCATTTT.

This clonotype has just a few counts. The chain has TRBV5-4 and TRBJ1-2; D ambiguous. V lost 1 base to trimming and J lost 5 bases, with 6 bases between them. Per the germline V gene, CDR1 is SGHNT and CDR2 is YYREEE (reference sequence). The CDR3 is 12 amino acids. In DNA, the CDR3 is TGTGCCAGCAGCTTGCTACAGTATGGCTACACCTTC. This encodes CASSLLQYGYTF. Full variable domain (rest looked up from reference TRBV5-4 and TRBJ1-2): ETGVTQSPTHLIKTRGQQVTLRCSSQSGHNTVSWYQQALGQGPQFIFQYYREEENGRGNFPPRFSGLQFPNYSSELNVNALELDDSALYLCASSLLQYGYTFGSGTRLTVV.

This clonotype was seen more than once but under ten times. This chain uses TRBV9 with TRBJ2-7, with no clear D. V lost 0 bases to trimming and J lost 4 bases, with 5 bases between them. The CDR3 covers 12 residues. Germline V gene data show CDR1 as SGDLS and CDR2 as YYNGEE. DNA of the CDR3: TGTGCCAGCAGCGTAGCCCCTTACGAGCAGTACTTC. Its translation: CASSVAPYEQYF.

The chain is built from TRBV12-3 or TRBV12-4 and TRBJ1-3; D call uncertain. Trimming shortened V by 3 bases and J by 0 bases, and 9 bases separated the two germline ends. This CDR3 has 15 residues. CDR3 DNA: TGTGCCAGCAGTTTCGCCGGGAGCTCTGGAAACACCATATATTTT. This codes for CASSFAGSSGNTIYF.

This clonotype was seen a handful of times. The J gene is TRBJ1-1, the V gene TRBV7-2, with D possibly matching TRBD1 (6 bases). The germline V gene encodes CDR1 SGHTA and CDR2 FQGNSA. V gave up 3 bases and J gave up 3 bases, with 11 bases separating them. The CDR3 spans 14 residues. The CDR3 here is CASSFQGYDTEAFF. The CDR3 coding sequence is TGTGCCAGCAGCTTCCAGGGGTACGACACTGAAGCTTTCTTT.

This clonotype has just a few counts. This sequence joins TRBV7-6 and TRBJ1-1, with D possibly TRBD1 on 6 matching bases. The CDR3 is 14 residues long. Trimming left V 5 bases short and J 4 bases short, with 14 bases between. In germline, CDR1 is SGHVS, CDR2 FNYEAQ. CDR3 nucleotides: TGTGCCAGCAGCCCGAAGACAGGCTCCACTGAAGCTTTCTTT. As protein: CASSPKTGSTEAFF.

The chain carries TRBV5-1 and TRBJ1-6, with unresolved D. Trimming removed 2 bases at V and 8 bases at J, with 11 bases between. Germline CDR1 SGHRS, CDR2 YFSETQ. This CDR3 is 14 amino acids long. CDR3 coding DNA: TGCGCCAGCAGCTTCGAAAGCGGATATTCACCCCTCCACTTT. It specifies CASSFESGYSPLHF.

The chain is built from TRBV24-1 and TRBJ1-5, with a weak D call TRBD1 (5 bases). The CDR3 is 14 residues long. Germline CDR1 and CDR2: KGHDR and SFDVKD. V lost 3 bases and J 9 bases, leaving 14 bases between the germline ends. In DNA form, the CDR3 reads TGTGCCACCAGTGATGGCACAGGCGGACGGCCCCAGCATTTT. The encoded protein is CATSDGTGGRPQHF.

The sample holds a few counts of this clonotype. The chain recombines TRBV5-1 with TRBJ1-1; TRBD1 matches 7 bases. The germline gives CDR1 SGHRS, CDR2 YFSETQ. The CDR3 runs to 14 residues. The junction had 3 bases not matched to a gene; V was cut back by 4 bases and J by 0 bases. DNA for the CDR3: TGCGCCAGCAGCAAGACAGGGCTGAACACTGAAGCTTTCTTT. Translated: CASSKTGLNTEAFF.

The genes are TRBV6-6 and TRBJ2-1; TRBD2 aligns across 7 bases. The germline V gene encodes CDR1 MNHNY and CDR2 SVGAGI (reference sequence). This CDR3 spans 13 amino acids. V shed 2 bases, J shed 6 bases, and the junction held 1 base outside the gene matches. The CDR3 protein is CASSYGRVNEQFF. CDR3 DNA: TGTGCCAGCAGTTACGGGAGGGTCAATGAGCAGTTCTTC.